These T cell receptor beta chains were read from a single sample in a study of blood T cell repertoires in COVID-19. TCRdb's table, derived via immunoSEQ multiplex PCR, lists solely in-frame clones and lacks some. The repertoire has 150,000 or so clones, less than 95% of them found once; the top ten carry over 0.45%. The sequenced material came from peripheral blood. The receptors here all came from a man in his fifties with acute or convalescent COVID-19. Each CDR3 is given without its conserved first and last residue.

J	V	CDR3
TRBJ2-2	TRBV6-5	ASSYSTGTGELF
TRBJ2-5	TRBV6-6	AIARGRGETQY
TRBJ1-2	TRBV7-3	ASRARPGQGWVPNYGYT
TRBJ2-3	TRBV11-2	ASSLDSHTDTQY
TRBJ1-4	TRBV28	ASSWDKAFEKLF
TRBJ1-2	TRBV18	ASSPGSDSSYGYT
TRBJ1-5	TRBV12-3/TRBV12-4	ASSPQNQPQH
TRBJ2-3	TRBV24-1	ATKDRSQDTQY
TRBJ2-1	TRBV7-8	ASTGGAYNEQF
TRBJ2-1	TRBV7-2	ASSLGGGWNNEQF
TRBJ1-5	TRBV7-2	ASSLGPGSNQPQH
TRBJ1-6	TRBV30	AWKGQNYNSPLH
TRBJ1-3	TRBV6-5	ASSWDSFFSGNTIY
TRBJ2-3	TRBV6-1	ASSDARELFIDTQY
TRBJ1-6	TRBV6-1	ASSEQGGYNSPLH
TRBJ1-1	TRBV20-1	SASSVQFTEAF
TRBJ1-6	TRBV6-5	ASSYSSLSYNSPLH
TRBJ2-5	TRBV5-1	ASSPGTVQETQY
TRBJ2-3	TRBV6-4	ASSEVGGSTDTQY
TRBJ2-3	TRBV18	ASSPILAGEDTQY
TRBJ1-1	TRBV28	ASRGLQGAPEAF
TRBJ2-1	TRBV18	ASSPTVGGRYNEQF
TRBJ2-7	TRBV3-1/TRBV3-2	ASSHKTSGNHEQY
TRBJ2-7	TRBV19	ASSSGDRATYEQY
TRBJ2-2	TRBV5-1	ASSFGRENTGELF
TRBJ2-3	TRBV19	ASNGGRGDTQY
TRBJ2-1	TRBV5-4	ASSLGAAGGSYNEQF
TRBJ2-5	TRBV18	ASSPPGLAVQETQY
TRBJ2-2	TRBV7-9	ASSPRDRGRYTGELF
TRBJ2-1	TRBV4-1	ASSQGTGRGNEQF
TRBJ1-6	TRBV30	AWRTGNNSPLH